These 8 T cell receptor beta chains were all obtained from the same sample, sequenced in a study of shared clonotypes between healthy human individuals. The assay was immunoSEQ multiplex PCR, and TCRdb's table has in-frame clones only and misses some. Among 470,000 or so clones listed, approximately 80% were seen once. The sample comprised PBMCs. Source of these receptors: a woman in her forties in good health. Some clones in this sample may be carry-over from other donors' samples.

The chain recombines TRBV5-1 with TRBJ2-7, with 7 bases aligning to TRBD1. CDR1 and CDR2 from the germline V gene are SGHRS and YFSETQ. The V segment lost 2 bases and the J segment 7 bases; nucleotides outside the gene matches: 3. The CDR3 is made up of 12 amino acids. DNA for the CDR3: TGCGCCAGCAGCTTACAGGGGTGGGAGCAGTACTTC. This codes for CASSLQGWEQYF.

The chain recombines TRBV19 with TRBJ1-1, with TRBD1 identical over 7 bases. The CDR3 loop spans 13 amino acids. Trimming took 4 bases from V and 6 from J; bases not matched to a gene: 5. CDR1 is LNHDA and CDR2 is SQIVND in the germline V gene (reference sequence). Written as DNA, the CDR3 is TGTGCCAGTAGTACTCGCGACAGGGCTGAAGCTTTCTTT. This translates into CASSTRDRAEAFF.

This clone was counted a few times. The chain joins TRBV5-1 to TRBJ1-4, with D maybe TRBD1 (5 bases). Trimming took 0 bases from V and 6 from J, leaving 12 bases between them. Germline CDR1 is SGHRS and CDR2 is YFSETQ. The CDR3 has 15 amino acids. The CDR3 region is CASSLEDRKYEKLFF. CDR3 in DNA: TGCGCCAGCAGCTTGGAAGACAGAAAATATGAAAAACTGTTTTTT.

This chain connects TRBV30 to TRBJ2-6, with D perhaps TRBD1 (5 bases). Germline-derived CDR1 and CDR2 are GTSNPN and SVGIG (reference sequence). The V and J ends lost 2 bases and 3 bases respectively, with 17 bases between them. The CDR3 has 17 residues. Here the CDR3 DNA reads TGTGCCTGGAGTAAGGTTTGGGCAGGGAATGGGGCCAACGTCCTGACTTTC. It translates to CAWSKVWAGNGANVLTF.

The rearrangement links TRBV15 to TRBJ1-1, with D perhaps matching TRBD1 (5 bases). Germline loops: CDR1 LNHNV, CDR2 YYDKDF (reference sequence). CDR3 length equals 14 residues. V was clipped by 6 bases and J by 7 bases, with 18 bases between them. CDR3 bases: TGTGCCACCAGGACGGGGCGGGGGAGGAGTGAAGCTTTCTTT. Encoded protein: CATRTGRGRSEAFF.

The CDR3 DNA is TGTGCCAGCAGTTTAGCCGGACAGCTGAACACCGGGGAGCTGTTTTTT. As protein: CASSLAGQLNTGELFF. This sequence joins TRBV28 and TRBJ2-2, with a possible D match to TRBD1 (6 bases). Deletions cut 2 bases from V and 1 base from J, with 11 bases between. Germline V gene lookup returns CDR1 MDHEN and CDR2 SYDVKM. CDR3 length: 16 amino acids.

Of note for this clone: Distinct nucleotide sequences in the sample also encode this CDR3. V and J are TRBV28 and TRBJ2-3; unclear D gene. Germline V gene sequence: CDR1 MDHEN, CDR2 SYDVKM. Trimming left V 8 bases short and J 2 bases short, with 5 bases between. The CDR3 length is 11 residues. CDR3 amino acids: CASRSTDTQYF. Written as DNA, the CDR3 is TGTGCCAGCCGTTCCACAGATACGCAGTATTTT.

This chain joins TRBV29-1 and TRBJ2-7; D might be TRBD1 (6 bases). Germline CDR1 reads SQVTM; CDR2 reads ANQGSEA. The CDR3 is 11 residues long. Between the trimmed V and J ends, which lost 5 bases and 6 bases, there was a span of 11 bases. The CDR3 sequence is CSVTTGPEQYF. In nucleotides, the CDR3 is TGCAGCGTTACTACAGGGCCCGAGCAGTACTTC.